The next 2 T cell receptor beta chains were all read from a single sample in a study of cytomegalovirus exposure and HLA in healthy donors. Researchers ran the PCR with 60 Vbeta and 13 Jbeta primers. TCRdb's table, derived via immunoSEQ multiplex PCR, lists solely in-frame clones and lacks some. Of 120,000 or so clones detected, roughly 80% appear once; the ten largest clones hold 3.5% to 4.5%. Sequenced material: PBMCs. The receptors here all came from a man between 18 and 35 years old in good health and CMV-seropositive.

The V and J genes are TRBV2 and TRBJ2-2; 7 bases are shared with TRBD2. CDR1 and CDR2 from the germline V gene are SNHLY and FYNNEI. The CDR3 sequence is 12 residues long. The trim removed 7 bases at V and 6 bases at J, leaving 2 bases unmatched. The CDR3 nucleotides are TGTGCCAGCATGGGAGGGTCCGGGGAGCTGTTTTTT. Amino acid sequence: CASMGGSGELFF.

V is TRBV29-1 and J is TRBJ2-1; possibly TRBD1 for D (6 bases). Germline CDR1 SQVTM, CDR2 ANQGSEA. This CDR3 has 13 residues. The V end was cut by 6 bases, the J end by 5 bases, with 14 bases between. CDR3: CSVGRGTNNEQFF. CDR3 DNA sequence: TGCAGCGTAGGTAGGGGGACAAACAATGAGCAGTTCTTC.